This TCR beta chain was found in a study of blood T cell repertoires in COVID-19. About the research overall: The United States, Italy and Spain provided the acute and convalescent COVID-19 samples. In each case, the material was cDNA or gDNA derived from T cells, B-cell-depleted T cells, or PBMCs.

J was trimmed by 9 bases and V by 4 bases; bases with no gene match: 7. There are 15 residues in the CDR3. Germline loops: CDR1 SGHAT, CDR2 FQNNGV. Measured with immunoSEQ multiplex PCR; TCRdb has only the in-frame clones, and not every one. The table lists approximately 250,000 clones, 85% to 95% of them singletons, with about 3% in the top ten. Participants spanned ages about 18 to 90 years and resided in 20 to 30 US areas. The source of this sequence is a middle-aged man who had been exposed to COVID-19. This chain connects TRBV11-2 to TRBJ1-6; 9 nucleotides agree with TRBD1. Sequencing used PBMCs or T cells enriched from blood (not recorded which). The CDR3 DNA sequence: TGTGCCAGCAGCTCCAGACAGGGACAGGGTTCACCCCTCCACTTT. It specifies CASSSRQGQGSPLHF.